Shown below are 8 T cell receptor beta chains from a single sample sequenced in a study of PD-L1 blockade in urothelial cancer. Sequencing used immunoSEQ multiplex PCR; TCRdb keeps in-frame clones, though not all of them. The sample contains about 83,000 clones, about nine tenths of which appear only once. Sequences were derived from PBMCs, sampled around atezolizumab (anti-PD-L1) treatment. These receptors all come from an older woman with urothelial cancer.

The rearrangement uses TRBV5-4 and TRBJ2-1, with D perhaps matching TRBD1 (6 bases). The germline CDR1 and CDR2 sequences are SGHNT and YYREEE (reference sequence). The CDR3 is 16 amino acids. Trimming cost V 3 bases and J 3 bases, with 16 bases left between them. The CDR3 reads CASSSPTRGGYNEQFF. The CDR3 coding sequence is TGTGCCAGCAGCTCCCCGACCAGGGGTGGCTACAATGAGCAGTTCTTC.

The chain combines TRBV5-1 with TRBJ2-7; 10 positions match TRBD1. The CDR3 spans 14 residues. The V gene's germline CDR1 is SGHRS and CDR2 YFSETQ. V trimming: 6 bases; J trimming: 3 bases; junction bases outside the gene matches: 6. CDR3 DNA sequence: TGCGCCAGCAACCGACAGGGGGCAAGCTACGAGCAGTACTTC. It encodes CASNRQGASYEQYF.

The rearrangement links TRBV5-1 to TRBJ1-2; the D gene is possibly TRBD1 (5 bases). CDR1 and CDR2 from the germline V gene are SGHRS and YFSETQ. V was shortened by 6 bases and J by 4 bases, with 16 bases between the two germline ends. This CDR3 is built from 14 residues. CDR3 bases: TGCGCCAGCAATCGGGAGGGACTCTTCTATGGCTACACCTTC. Translated: CASNREGLFYGYTF.

This clone has a single count. This chain joins TRBV5-1 and TRBJ1-2; TRBD1 matches at 7 bases. The trim removed 0 bases at V and 2 bases at J, leaving 4 bases unmatched. This CDR3 contains 15 residues. Germline CDR1 is SGHRS and CDR2 is YFSETQ. The CDR3 spells CASSLAGTANYGYTF. The CDR3 DNA reads as TGCGCCAGCAGCTTGGCCGGGACAGCAAACTATGGCTACACCTTC.

The J gene is TRBJ1-5, the V gene TRBV7-6, with 7 bases fitting TRBD1. CDR1 SGHVS and CDR2 FNYEAQ come from the germline V gene. Trimming removed 5 bases from V and 2 bases from J; junction bases left unmatched: 6. The CDR3 sequence is 15 residues long. CDR3 nucleotide sequence: TGTGCCAGCAGCCCCGACAGGGTAGGCAATCAGCCCCAGCATTTT. It specifies CASSPDRVGNQPQHF.

The V and J genes are TRBV7-2 and TRBJ1-1; D is possibly TRBD1 (5 bases). Germline CDR1 is SGHTA and CDR2 is FQGNSA. This CDR3 is 15 amino acids long. V dropped 5 bases and J dropped 0 bases, with 13 bases sitting between them. CDR3 DNA: TGTGCCAGCAGCCGGTCAGGGAACCTGAACACTGAAGCTTTCTTT. Its protein product is CASSRSGNLNTEAFF.

This clone was observed a single time. The chain uses TRBV29-1 and TRBJ2-2; weak D call: TRBD1 (5 bases). Germline CDR1 is SQVTM and CDR2 is ANQGSEA. This CDR3 contains 13 residues. Trimming took off 4 bases at V and 5 bases at J, with 11 bases between the two ends. The CDR3 DNA reads TGCAGCGTTGTTAGGGGTTGGACCGGGGAGCTGTTTTTT. This encodes CSVVRGWTGELFF.

The chain combines TRBV7-9 with TRBJ2-5, with D possibly TRBD1 on 6 matching bases. This CDR3 has 16 residues. CDR1 is SEHNR, CDR2 FQNEAQ, per germline (reference sequence). V lost 4 bases to trimming and J lost 6 bases, with 21 bases between them. The DNA of the CDR3 is TGTGCCAGCAGCTCGCCCGTGGACAGAGCAGAGAAGACCCAGTACTTC. Protein sequence: CASSSPVDRAEKTQYF.